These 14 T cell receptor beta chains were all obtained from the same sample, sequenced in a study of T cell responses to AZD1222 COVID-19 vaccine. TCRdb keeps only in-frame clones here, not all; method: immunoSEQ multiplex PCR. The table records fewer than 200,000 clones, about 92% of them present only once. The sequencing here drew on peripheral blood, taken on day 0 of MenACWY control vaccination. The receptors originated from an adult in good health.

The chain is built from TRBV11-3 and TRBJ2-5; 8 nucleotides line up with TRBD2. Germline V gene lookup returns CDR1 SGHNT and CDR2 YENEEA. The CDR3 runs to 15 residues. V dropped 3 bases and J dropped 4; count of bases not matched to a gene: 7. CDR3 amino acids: CASSLGGRSGETQYF. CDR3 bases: TGTGCCAGCAGCTTGGGCGGGAGGTCAGGAGAGACCCAGTACTTC. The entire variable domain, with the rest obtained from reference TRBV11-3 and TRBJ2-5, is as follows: EAGVVQSPRYKIIEKKQPVAFWCNPISGHNTLYWYLQNLGQGPELLIRYENEEAVDDSQLPKDRFSAERLKGVDSTLKIQPAELGDSAVYLCASSLGGRSGETQYFGPGTRLLVL.

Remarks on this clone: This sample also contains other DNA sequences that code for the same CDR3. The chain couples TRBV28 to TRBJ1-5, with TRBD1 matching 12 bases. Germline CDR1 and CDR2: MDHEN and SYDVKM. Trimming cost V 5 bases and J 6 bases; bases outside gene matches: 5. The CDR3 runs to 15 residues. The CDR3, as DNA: TGTGCCAGCAGTCCGGGACAGGGGGCGCGTCAGCCCCAGCATTTT. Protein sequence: CASSPGQGARQPQHF.

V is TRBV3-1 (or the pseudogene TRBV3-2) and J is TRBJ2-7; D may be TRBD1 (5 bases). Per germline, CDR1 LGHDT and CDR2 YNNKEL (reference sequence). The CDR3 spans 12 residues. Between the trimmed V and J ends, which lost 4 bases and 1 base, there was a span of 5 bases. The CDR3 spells CASSRTSYEQYF. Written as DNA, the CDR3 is TGTGCCAGCAGCCGGACATCCTACGAGCAGTACTTC.

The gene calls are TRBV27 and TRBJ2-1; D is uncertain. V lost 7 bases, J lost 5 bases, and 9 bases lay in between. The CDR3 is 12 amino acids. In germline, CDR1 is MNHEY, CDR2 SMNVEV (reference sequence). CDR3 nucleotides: TGTGCCAGCACCACAGCCAACAATGAGCAGTTCTTC. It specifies CASTTANNEQFF.

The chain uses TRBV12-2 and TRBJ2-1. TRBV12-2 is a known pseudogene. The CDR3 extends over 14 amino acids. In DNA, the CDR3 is TGTGCAAGTCGCTTAGCGGTCACCTACAATGAGCAGTTCTTC. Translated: CASRLAVTYNEQFF.

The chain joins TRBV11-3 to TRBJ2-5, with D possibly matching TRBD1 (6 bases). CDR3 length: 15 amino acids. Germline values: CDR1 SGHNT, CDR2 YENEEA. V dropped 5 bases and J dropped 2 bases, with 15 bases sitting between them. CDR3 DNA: TGTGCCAGCAGCGGAAGGGGACACTTACAAGAGACCCAGTACTTC. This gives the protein CASSGRGHLQETQYF.

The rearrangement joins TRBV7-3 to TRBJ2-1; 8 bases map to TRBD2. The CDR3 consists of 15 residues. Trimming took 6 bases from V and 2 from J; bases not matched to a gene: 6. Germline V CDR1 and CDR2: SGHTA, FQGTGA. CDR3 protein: CASRKAGETYNEQFF. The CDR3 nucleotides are TGTGCCAGCAGGAAAGCGGGAGAAACCTACAATGAGCAGTTCTTC.

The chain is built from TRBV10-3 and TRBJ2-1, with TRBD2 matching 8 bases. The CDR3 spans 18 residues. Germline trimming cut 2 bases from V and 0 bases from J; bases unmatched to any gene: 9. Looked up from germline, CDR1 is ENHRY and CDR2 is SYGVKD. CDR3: CAISEALLAAFSYNEQFF. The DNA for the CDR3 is TGTGCCATCAGTGAGGCCTTACTAGCGGCCTTCTCCTACAATGAGCAGTTCTTC.

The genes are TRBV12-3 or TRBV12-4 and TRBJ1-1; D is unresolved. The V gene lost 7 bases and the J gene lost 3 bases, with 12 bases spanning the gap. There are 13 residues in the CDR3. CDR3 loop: CASTQGGYTEAFF. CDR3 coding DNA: TGTGCCAGCACCCAAGGAGGGTACACTGAAGCTTTCTTT.

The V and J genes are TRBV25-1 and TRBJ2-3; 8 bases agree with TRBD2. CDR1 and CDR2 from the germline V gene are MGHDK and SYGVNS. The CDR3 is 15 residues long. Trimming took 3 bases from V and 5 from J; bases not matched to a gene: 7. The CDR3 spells CASSELSGAGDTQYF. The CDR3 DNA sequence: TGTGCCAGCAGTGAGCTTAGCGGGGCGGGAGATACGCAGTATTTT.

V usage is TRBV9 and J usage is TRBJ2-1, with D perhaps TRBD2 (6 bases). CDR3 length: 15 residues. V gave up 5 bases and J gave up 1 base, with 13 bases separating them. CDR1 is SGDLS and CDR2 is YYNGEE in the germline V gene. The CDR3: CASSSTSSSYNEQFF. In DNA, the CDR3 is TGTGCCAGCAGTAGTACTAGCTCTTCCTACAATGAGCAGTTCTTC.

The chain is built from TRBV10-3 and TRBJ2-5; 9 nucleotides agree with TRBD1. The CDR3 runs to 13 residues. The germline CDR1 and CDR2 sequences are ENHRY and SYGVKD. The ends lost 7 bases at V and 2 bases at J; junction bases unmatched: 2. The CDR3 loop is CAINGQGQETQYF. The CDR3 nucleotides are TGTGCCATCAACGGACAGGGGCAAGAGACCCAGTACTTC.

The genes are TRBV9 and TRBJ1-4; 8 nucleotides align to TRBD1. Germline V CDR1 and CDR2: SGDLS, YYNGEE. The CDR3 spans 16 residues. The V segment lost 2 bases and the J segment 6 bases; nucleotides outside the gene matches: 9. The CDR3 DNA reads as TGTGCCAGCAGCGTGGGACAGGCCCTGGGGGATGAAAAACTGTTTTTT. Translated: CASSVGQALGDEKLFF. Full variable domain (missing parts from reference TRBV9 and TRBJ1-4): DSGVTQTPKHLITATGQRVTLRCSPRSGDLSVYWYQQSLDQGLQFLIQYYNGEERAKGNILERFSAQQFPDLHSELNLSSLELGDSALYFCASSVGQALGDEKLFFGSGTQLSVL.

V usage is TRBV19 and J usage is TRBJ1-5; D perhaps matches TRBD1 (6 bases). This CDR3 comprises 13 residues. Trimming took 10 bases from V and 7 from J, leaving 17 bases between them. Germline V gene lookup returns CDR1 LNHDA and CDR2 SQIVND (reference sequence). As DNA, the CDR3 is TGTGCCACCTCCGAGGGGGGAGGGCAGCCCCAGCATTTT. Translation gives CATSEGGGQPQHF.